This T cell receptor (beta chain) was captured in a study of STAT3 mutations in large granular lymphocyte leukemia. Libraries were prepared by immunoSEQ multiplex PCR; TCRdb keeps only in-frame clonotypes and omits some of them. The table shows tens of thousands of clones, with over 90% occurring only once. Study results and caveats: Every T-LGLL patient had at least one immunodominant TCRbeta clonotype. TCR clonotype switching after therapy occurred in about 30% of the 18 patients.

As regards this clone: The antigen remains unidentified.

Trimming cost V 4 bases and J 3 bases, with 9 bases left between them. The germline gives CDR1 SNHLY, CDR2 FYNNEI. The CDR3 length is 13 residues. The clonotype originates from a man in his forties with T-cell large granular lymphocyte leukemia. Some clones in this sample may be carry-over from other donors' samples. Sequencing was carried out using peripheral blood mononuclear cells. The V and J genes are TRBV2 and TRBJ1-2; no firm D call. CDR3 DNA: TGTGCCAGCAGTGCTAACAGCTACTATGGCTACACCTTC. This gives the protein CASSANSYYGYTF.